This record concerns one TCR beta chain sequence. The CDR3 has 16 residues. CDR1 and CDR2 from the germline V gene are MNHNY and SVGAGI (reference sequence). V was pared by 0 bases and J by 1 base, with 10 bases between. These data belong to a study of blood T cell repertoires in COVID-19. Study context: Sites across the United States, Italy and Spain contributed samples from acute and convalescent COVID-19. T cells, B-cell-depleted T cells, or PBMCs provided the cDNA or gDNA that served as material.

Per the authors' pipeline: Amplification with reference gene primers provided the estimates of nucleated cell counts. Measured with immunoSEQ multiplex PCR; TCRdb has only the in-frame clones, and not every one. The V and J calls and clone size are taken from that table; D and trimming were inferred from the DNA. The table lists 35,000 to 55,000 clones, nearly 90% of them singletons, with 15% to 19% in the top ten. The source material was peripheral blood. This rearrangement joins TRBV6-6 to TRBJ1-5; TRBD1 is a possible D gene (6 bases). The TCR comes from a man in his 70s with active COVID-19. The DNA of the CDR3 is TGTGCCAGCAGTTACTCGAGCGACAGGAGCAATCAGCCCCAGCATTTT. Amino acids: CASSYSSDRSNQPQHF.